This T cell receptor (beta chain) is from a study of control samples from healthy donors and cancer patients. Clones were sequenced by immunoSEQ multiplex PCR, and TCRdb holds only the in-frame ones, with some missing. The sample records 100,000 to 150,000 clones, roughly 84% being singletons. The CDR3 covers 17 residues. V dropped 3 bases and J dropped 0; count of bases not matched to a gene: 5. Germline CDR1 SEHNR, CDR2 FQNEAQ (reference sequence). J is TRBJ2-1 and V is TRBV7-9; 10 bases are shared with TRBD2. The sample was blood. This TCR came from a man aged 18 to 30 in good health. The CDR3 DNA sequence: TGTGCCAGCAGCTTGGGACTAGCGATGAGCTCCTACAATGAGCAGTTCTTC. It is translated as CASSLGLAMSSYNEQFF. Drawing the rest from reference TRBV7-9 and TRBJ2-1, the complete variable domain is DTGVSQNPRHKITKRGQNVTFRCDPISEHNRLYWYRQTLGQGPEFLTYFQNEAQLEKSRLLSDRFSAERPKGSFSTLEIQRTEQGDSAMYLCASSLGLAMSSYNEQFFGPGTRLTVL.